One sample yielded the 7 T cell receptor beta chains listed below, sequenced in a study of beta chain features in type 1 diabetes. All of the isolated RNA was reverse transcribed, so expressed TCRB transcripts were sequenced. Method: immunoSEQ multiplex PCR; TCRdb's copy keeps in-frame clones and lacks some. The sample lists 160,000 or so clones, about 9.8% occurring once. Sequenced: central memory CD4+ T cells from blood. These receptors were taken from a woman younger than 35 in good health.

This chain joins TRBV2 and TRBJ2-4; D gene uncertain. From germline, CDR1 is SNHLY and CDR2 FYNNEI. The length of the CDR3 is 13 residues. V was cut by 3 bases and J by 6 bases, with 9 bases left in between. The CDR3 here is CASSEIIGNIQYF. The DNA for the CDR3 is TGTGCCAGCAGTGAGATTATCGGAAACATTCAGTACTTC.

This clone was found a few times. The rearrangement joins TRBV29-1 to TRBJ2-1, with TRBD2 matching over 7 bases. The CDR3 runs 13 residues. Germline V gene sequence: CDR1 SQVTM, CDR2 ANQGSEA. Unmatched junction bases numbered 5, after V lost 4 bases and J lost 5 bases. The CDR3 protein is CSVGGGGDNEQFF. In nucleotides, the CDR3 is TGCAGCGTTGGGGGGGGTGGGGACAATGAGCAGTTCTTC.

The chain is built from TRBV29-1 and TRBJ2-3; 11 bases line up with TRBD2. The length of the CDR3 is 17 residues. The germline V gene has CDR1 SQVTM and CDR2 ANQGSEA. Here the CDR3 reads CTTVGLAGGTSTDTQYF. Here the CDR3 DNA reads TGCACCACTGTGGGGCTAGCGGGGGGCACTAGCACAGATACGCAGTATTTT.

This clone was counted between two and nine times. Written as DNA, the CDR3 is TGCAGCGTTGAACAGGGCCGTGAGGGGGTCGACGTCCTGACTTTC. This encodes CSVEQGREGVDVLTF. V is TRBV29-1 and J is TRBJ2-6, with D possibly being TRBD1 (6 bases). The V end was cut by 2 bases, the J end by 11 bases, with 19 bases between. The germline gives CDR1 SQVTM, CDR2 ANQGSEA. This CDR3 has 15 residues.

The rearrangement uses TRBV6-5 and TRBJ1-1, with 9 bases lining up with TRBD1. The germline V gene has CDR1 MNHEY and CDR2 SVGAGI. This CDR3 comprises 13 residues. Germline trimming cut 6 bases from V and 1 base from J; bases unmatched to any gene: 0. The CDR3 loop reads CASRDRGNTEAFF. CDR3 bases: TGTGCCAGCAGGGACAGGGGGAACACTGAAGCTTTCTTT.

This chain connects TRBV6-5 to TRBJ2-4; 13 bases match TRBD2. The junction had 1 base not matched to a gene; V was cut back by 0 bases and J by 8 bases. CDR3 length: 15 residues. The germline V gene has CDR1 MNHEY and CDR2 SVGAGI. In DNA, the CDR3 is TGTGCCAGCAGTTACTCCACTAGCGGGAGGGACATTCAGTACTTC. Amino acids: CASSYSTSGRDIQYF.

The rearrangement joins TRBV7-9 to TRBJ1-1, with D hard to call. The V end lost 2 bases, the J end lost 7 bases, and 17 bases lay between the germline ends. The V gene's germline CDR1 is SEHNR and CDR2 FQNEAQ (reference sequence). This CDR3 contains 15 residues. The CDR3 is CASSLSRSRSNEAFF. CDR3 DNA: TGTGCCAGCAGCTTAAGTCGTTCCCGGAGTAATGAAGCTTTCTTT. The full variable domain, its missing parts supplied by reference TRBV7-9 and TRBJ1-1, is DTGVSQNPRHKITKRGQNVTFRCDPISEHNRLYWYRQTLGQGPEFLTYFQNEAQLEKSRLLSDRFSAERPKGSFSTLEIQRTEQGDSAMYLCASSLSRSRSNEAFFGQGTRLTVV.